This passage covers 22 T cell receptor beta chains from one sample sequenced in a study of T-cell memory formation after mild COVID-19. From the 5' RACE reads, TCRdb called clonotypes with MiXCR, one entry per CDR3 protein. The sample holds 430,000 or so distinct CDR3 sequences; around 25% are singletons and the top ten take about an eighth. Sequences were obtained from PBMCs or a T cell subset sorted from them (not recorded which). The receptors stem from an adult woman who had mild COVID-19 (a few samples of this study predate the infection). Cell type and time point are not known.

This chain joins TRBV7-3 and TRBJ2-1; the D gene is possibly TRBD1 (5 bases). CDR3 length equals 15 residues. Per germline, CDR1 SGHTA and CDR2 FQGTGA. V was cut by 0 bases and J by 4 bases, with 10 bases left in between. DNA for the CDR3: TGTGCCAGCAGCTTAACTTTCGACAGTTACAATGAGCAGTTCTTC. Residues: CASSLTFDSYNEQFF.

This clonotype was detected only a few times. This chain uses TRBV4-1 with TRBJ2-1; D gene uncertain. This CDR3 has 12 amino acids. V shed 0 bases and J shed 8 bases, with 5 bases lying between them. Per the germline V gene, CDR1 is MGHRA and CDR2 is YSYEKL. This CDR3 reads CASSQDSDEQFF. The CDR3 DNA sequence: TGCGCCAGCAGCCAAGATAGTGATGAGCAGTTCTTC.

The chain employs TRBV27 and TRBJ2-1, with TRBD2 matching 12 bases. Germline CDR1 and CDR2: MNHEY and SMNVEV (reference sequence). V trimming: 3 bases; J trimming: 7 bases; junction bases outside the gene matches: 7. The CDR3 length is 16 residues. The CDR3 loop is CASSFLAGGPGNEQFF. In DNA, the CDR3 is TGTGCCAGCAGTTTCCTAGCGGGAGGGCCGGGGAATGAGCAGTTCTTC.

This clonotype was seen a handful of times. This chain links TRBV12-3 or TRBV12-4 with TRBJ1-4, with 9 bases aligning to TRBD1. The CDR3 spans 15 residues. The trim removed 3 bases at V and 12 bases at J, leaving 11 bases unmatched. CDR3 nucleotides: TGTGCCAGCAGTTTCCGACAGGGGGGTATGATGGAACTGTTTTTT. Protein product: CASSFRQGGMMELFF.

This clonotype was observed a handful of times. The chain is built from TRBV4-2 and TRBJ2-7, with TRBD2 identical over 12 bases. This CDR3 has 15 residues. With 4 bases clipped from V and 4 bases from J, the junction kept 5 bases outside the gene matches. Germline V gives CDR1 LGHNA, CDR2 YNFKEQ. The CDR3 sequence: CASSPRLAGVYEQYF. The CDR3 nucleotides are TGTGCCAGCAGCCCGAGACTAGCGGGAGTGTACGAGCAGTACTTC.

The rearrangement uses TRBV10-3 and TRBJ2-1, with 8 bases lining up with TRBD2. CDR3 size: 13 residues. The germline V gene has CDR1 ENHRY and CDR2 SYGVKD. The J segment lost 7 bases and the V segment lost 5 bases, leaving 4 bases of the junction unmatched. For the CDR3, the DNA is TGTGCCATCAGTCGGACTAGCACGAATGAGCAGTTCTTC. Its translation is CAISRTSTNEQFF.

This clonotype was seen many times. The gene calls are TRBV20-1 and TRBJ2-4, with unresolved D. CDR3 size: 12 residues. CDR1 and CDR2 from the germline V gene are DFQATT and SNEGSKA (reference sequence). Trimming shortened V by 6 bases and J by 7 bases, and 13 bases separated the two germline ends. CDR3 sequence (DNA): TGCAGTGCCCGACATGGGCGGAACATTCAGTACTTC. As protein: CSARHGRNIQYF.

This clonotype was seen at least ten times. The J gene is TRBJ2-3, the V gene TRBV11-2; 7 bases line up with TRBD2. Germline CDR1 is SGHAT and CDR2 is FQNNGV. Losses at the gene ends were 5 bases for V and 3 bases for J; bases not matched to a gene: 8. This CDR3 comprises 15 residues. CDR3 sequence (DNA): TGTGCCAGCAGCCCCCAACTAGCGTCAACAGATACGCAGTATTTT. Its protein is CASSPQLASTDTQYF.

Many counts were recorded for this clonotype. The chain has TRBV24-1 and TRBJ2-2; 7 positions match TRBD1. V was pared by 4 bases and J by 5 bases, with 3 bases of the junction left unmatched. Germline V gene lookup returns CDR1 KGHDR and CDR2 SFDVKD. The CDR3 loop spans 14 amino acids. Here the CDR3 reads CATSEQGWTGELFF. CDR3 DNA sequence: TGTGCCACCAGTGAACAGGGGTGGACCGGGGAGCTGTTTTTT.

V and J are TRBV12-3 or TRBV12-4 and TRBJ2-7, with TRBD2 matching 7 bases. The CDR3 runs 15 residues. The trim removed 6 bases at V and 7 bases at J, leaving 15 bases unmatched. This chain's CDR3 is CASSPSGLPAREQYF. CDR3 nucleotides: TGTGCCAGCAGCCCTAGCGGTCTCCCGGCGAGAGAGCAGTACTTC.

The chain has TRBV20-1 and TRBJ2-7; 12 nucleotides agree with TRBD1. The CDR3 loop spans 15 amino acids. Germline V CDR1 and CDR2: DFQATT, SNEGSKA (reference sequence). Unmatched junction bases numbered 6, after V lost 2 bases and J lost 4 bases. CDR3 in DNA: TGCAGTGCTAGATTTCGGGACAGGGGGCCTTACGAGCAGTACTTC. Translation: CSARFRDRGPYEQYF.

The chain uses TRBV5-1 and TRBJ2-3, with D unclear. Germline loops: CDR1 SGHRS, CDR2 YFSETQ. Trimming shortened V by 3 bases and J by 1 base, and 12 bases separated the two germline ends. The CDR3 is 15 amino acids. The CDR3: CASSWPPLGTDTQYF. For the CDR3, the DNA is TGCGCCAGCAGCTGGCCCCCGCTTGGCACAGATACGCAGTATTTT.

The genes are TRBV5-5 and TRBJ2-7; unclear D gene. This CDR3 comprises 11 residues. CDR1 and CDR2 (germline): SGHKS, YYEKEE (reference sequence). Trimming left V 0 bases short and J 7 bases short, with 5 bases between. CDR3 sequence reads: CASSLALEQYF. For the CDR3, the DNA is TGTGCCAGCAGCTTGGCCCTAGAGCAGTACTTC.

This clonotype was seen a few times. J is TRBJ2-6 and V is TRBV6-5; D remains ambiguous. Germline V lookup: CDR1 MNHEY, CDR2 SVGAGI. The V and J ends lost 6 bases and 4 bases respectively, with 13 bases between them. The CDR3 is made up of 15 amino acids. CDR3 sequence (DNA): TGTGCCAGCAGACGTTTGGCGTACGGGGCCAACGTCCTGACTTTC. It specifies CASRRLAYGANVLTF.

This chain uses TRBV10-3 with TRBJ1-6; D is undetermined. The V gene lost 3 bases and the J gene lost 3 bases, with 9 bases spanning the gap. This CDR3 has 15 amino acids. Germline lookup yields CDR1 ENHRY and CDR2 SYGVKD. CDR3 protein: CAISEGLNYNSPLHF. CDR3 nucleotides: TGTGCCATCAGTGAAGGCCTCAACTATAATTCACCCCTCCACTTT.

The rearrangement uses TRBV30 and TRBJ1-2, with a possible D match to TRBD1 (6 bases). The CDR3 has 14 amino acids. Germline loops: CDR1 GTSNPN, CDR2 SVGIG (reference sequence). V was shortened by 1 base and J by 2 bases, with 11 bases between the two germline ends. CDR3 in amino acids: CAWSGGQNNYGYTF. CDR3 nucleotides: TGTGCCTGGAGTGGTGGACAGAACAACTATGGCTACACCTTC.

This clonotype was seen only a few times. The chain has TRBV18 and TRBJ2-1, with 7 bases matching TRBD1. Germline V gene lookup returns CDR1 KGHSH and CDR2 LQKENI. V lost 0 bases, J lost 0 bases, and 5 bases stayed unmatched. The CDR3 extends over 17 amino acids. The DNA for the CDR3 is TGTGCCAGCTCACCACCCGGACAGGCGAGCTCCTACAATGAGCAGTTCTTC. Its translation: CASSPPGQASSYNEQFF.

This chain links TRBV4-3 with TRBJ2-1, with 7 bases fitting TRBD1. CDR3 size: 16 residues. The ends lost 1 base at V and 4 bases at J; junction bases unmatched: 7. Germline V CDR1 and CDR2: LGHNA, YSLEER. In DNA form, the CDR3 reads TGCGCCAGCAGCCAAGCCCCGGGACAGATGTACAATGAGCAGTTCTTC. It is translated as CASSQAPGQMYNEQFF.

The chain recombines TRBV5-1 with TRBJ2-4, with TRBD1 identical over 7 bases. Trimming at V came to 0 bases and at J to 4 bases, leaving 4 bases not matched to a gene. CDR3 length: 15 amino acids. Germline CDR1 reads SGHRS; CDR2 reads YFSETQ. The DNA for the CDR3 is TGCGCCAGCAGCTTGGGAGACAGGGAGAAAAACATTCAGTACTTC. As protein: CASSLGDREKNIQYF.

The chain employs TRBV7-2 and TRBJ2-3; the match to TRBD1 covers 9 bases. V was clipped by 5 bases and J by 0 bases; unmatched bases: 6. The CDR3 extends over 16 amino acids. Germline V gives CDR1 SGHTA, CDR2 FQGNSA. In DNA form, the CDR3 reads TGTGCCAGCAGCGTTGGGACAGGGCTTAGCACAGATACGCAGTATTTT. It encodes CASSVGTGLSTDTQYF.

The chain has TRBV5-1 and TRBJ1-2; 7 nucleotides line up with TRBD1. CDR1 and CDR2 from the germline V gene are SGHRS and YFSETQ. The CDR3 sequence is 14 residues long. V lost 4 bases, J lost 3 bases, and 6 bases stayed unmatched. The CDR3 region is CASSTGVVDYGYTF. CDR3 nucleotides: TGCGCCAGCAGCACAGGGGTTGTCGACTATGGCTACACCTTC.

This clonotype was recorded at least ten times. The CDR3 loop is CASSLADTDTQYF. Written as DNA, the CDR3 is TGTGCCAGCAGCTTAGCGGACACAGATACGCAGTATTTT. The genes are TRBV7-6 and TRBJ2-3, with D unclear. The length of the CDR3 is 13 residues. Looked up from germline, CDR1 is SGHVS and CDR2 is FNYEAQ. V lost 0 bases and J 2 bases, leaving 3 bases between the germline ends.